This TCR beta chain was observed in a study of shared clonotypes between healthy human individuals. At the level of the study: Donors had three CD4 naive, three CD4 memory, two CD8 naive and one CD8 memory plate apiece.

All donors were healthy HIV-negative adults lacking recent acute infections or vaccinations. CD45RA-negative memory and CD45RA+ naive subsets were split from the CD4+ cells. The V end was cut by 5 bases, the J end by 5 bases, with 7 bases between. The CDR3 totals 11 residues. CDR1 and CDR2 from the germline V gene are MNHEY and SMNVEV (reference sequence). It was at deep level that the assay was run. Sequencing used immunoSEQ multiplex PCR; TCRdb keeps in-frame clones, though not all of them. The table includes hundreds of thousands of clones, 72% detected once. The source is a woman younger than 45 in good health. This rearrangement joins TRBV27 to TRBJ2-7; D call uncertain. The specimen was memory CD4+ T cells sorted from blood. Subset in this sample: CD45RA-negative fraction. In nucleotides, the CDR3 is TGTGCCAGCAGTACCATCCACGAGCAGTACTTC. It yields the protein CASSTIHEQYF.